Below are 29 T cell receptor beta chains sequenced from a single sample in a study of T cells in women clearing cervical HPV infection. The method was immunoSEQ multiplex PCR; TCRdb's version includes in-frame clones alone and lacks a portion of them. Its clone listing holds tens of thousands of clones. The sequencing sample was made of blood buffy coat. The receptors here all came from a woman between 18 and 70 years old with a cervical HPV16 infection that either progressed to CIN3+ or cleared (not recorded which).

As for this clone: The read gets to within 3 residues of the CDR3 end, and the germline J gene fills in the rest. The chain employs TRBV5-1 and TRBJ1-2; 12 bases map to TRBD1. The CDR3 is made up of 15 amino acids. The ends lost 3 bases at V and 7 bases at J; junction bases unmatched: 7. Germline CDR1 and CDR2: SGHRS and YFSETQ. The CDR3 here is CASSSYGTGGFGYTF. The part of the CDR3 DNA that was read is TGCGCCAGCAGCTCCTACGGGACAGGGGGCTTTGGC.

For this clone: Read coverage stops 3 residues before the CDR3 terminus; the germline J gene supplies the remainder. The rearrangement links TRBV7-2 to TRBJ2-1, with TRBD2 matching over 7 bases. The length of the CDR3 is 15 residues. V shed 3 bases and J 6 bases; nucleotides not matched to a gene: 8. Germline V gene sequence: CDR1 SGHTA, CDR2 FQGNSA. The covered CDR3 bases are TGTGCCAGCAGCTTGCTCCGGGACTATTCCAATGAG. Its translation: CASSLLRDYSNE. In full, the CDR3 reads CASSLLRDYSNEQFF.

On this clone itself: The read terminates 3 residues before the CDR3 end, so the remaining end is supplied by the germline J gene. The chain uses TRBV20-1 and TRBJ2-2, with unresolved D. The V and J ends lost 0 bases and 0 bases respectively, with 11 bases between them. CDR3 length: 16 residues. CDR1 DFQATT and CDR2 SNEGSKA come from the germline V gene (reference sequence). Here the CDR3 reads CSAREASRPNTGELFF. The CDR3 bases that were read are TGCAGTGCTAGAGAAGCGTCCCGACCGAACACCGGGGAG.

On this clone itself: The CDR3 extends 3 residues past the end of the read, so its final part is completed from the germline J gene. The V and J genes are TRBV2 and TRBJ2-5, with TRBD1 matching 11 bases. CDR1 SNHLY and CDR2 FYNNEI come from the germline V gene. The junction had 10 bases not matched to a gene; V was cut back by 6 bases and J by 1 base. This CDR3 has 17 amino acids. The part of the CDR3 DNA that was read is TGTGCCAGCAGCCGGGACAGGGGGGGTCCAAGCCAAGAGACC. Translating it yields CASSRDRGGPSQET. The CDR3 in full is CASSRDRGGPSQETQYF.

In the case of this clone: Read data end 3 residues before the CDR3 end; the end is taken from the germline J gene. The chain combines TRBV7-9 with TRBJ1-2; TRBD1 is a possible D gene (5 bases). The CDR3 spans 14 residues. Per germline, CDR1 SEHNR and CDR2 FQNEAQ (reference sequence). The sequenced part of the CDR3 DNA is TGTGCCAGCAGCTTGAGGCAGGGTGGGAACGAC. This gives the protein CASSLRQGGND. The CDR3 as a whole reads CASSLRQGGNDYTF.

Worth noting for this clone: The read ends 3 residues shy of where the CDR3 ends; the end is completed using the germline J gene. The chain couples TRBV10-3 to TRBJ2-3, with a possible D match to TRBD2 (6 bases). Germline V gene data show CDR1 as ENHRY and CDR2 as SYGVKD. Trimming pared 4 bases from V and 0 bases from J, leaving 11 bases between. This CDR3 has 15 residues. The CDR3 loop reads CAISVTSPSTDTQYF. CDR3 DNA (partial): TGTGCCATCAGTGTTACTAGCCCAAGCACAGATACG.

In regard to this clone: The sequence runs out 3 residues before the end of the CDR3; the remainder is reconstructed from the germline J gene. The chain employs TRBV19 and TRBJ1-2, with 9 bases fitting TRBD1. The length of the CDR3 is 15 residues. The germline V gene encodes CDR1 LNHDA and CDR2 SQIVND (reference sequence). The sequenced CDR3 bases are TGTGCCAGTAGTACCTCCGGACAGGGGATAGAGACC. It translates to CASSTSGQGIET. In full, the CDR3 is CASSTSGQGIETYTF.

About this clone itself: The read gets to within 3 residues of the CDR3 end, and the germline J gene fills in the rest. This chain links TRBV29-1 with TRBJ2-1; 7 nucleotides align to TRBD1. Germline lookup yields CDR1 SQVTM and CDR2 ANQGSEA. Losses at the gene ends were 5 bases for V and 3 bases for J; bases not matched to a gene: 7. CDR3 length: 14 residues. Partial CDR3 DNA: TGCAGCGTTCCACAGGGGCGATACTACAATGAG. It translates to CSVPQGRYYNE. The entire CDR3 protein is CSVPQGRYYNEQFF.

A remark on this clone: Coverage ceases 3 residues before the CDR3 finishes, and the germline J gene fills in the end. The gene calls are TRBV7-2 and TRBJ2-1, with D possibly matching TRBD1 (6 bases). The CDR3 has 16 amino acids. With 0 bases removed from V and 5 bases from J, the gap between germline ends came to 14 bases. Germline V gene lookup returns CDR1 SGHTA and CDR2 FQGNSA. CDR3 loop: CASSLASGAGHNEQFF. The sequenced part of the CDR3 DNA is TGTGCCAGCAGCTTAGCCTCAGGGGCCGGCCACAATGAG.

As to this clone: The read falls 3 residues short of the CDR3 end, and the missing part is taken from the germline J gene. The V and J genes are TRBV7-9 and TRBJ1-1; D remains ambiguous. Trimming left V 5 bases short and J 4 bases short, with 8 bases between. The CDR3 is 12 amino acids. Germline V gene data show CDR1 as SEHNR and CDR2 as FQNEAQ (reference sequence). The part of the CDR3 DNA that was read is TGTGCCAGCAGCCCAGTTGGCACTGAA. This encodes CASSPVGTE. The entire CDR3 sequence reads CASSPVGTEAFF.

A note on this clone: The read finishes 3 residues shy of the CDR3 end, and the germline J gene is used to complete it. The chain employs TRBV7-6 and TRBJ2-1, with D hard to call. The germline V gene encodes CDR1 SGHVS and CDR2 FNYEAQ. The CDR3 contains 12 residues. V gave up 3 bases and J gave up 6 bases, with 6 bases separating them. The part of the CDR3 DNA that was read is TGTGCCAGCAGCTTCCTCGGCAATGAG. Translation gives CASSFLGNE. Given in full, the CDR3 is CASSFLGNEQFF.

In the case of this clone: The read finishes 3 residues shy of the CDR3 end, and the germline J gene is used to complete it. J is TRBJ2-7 and V is TRBV29-1; tentative D call: TRBD2 (6 bases). The CDR3 is 13 residues long. V was pared by 5 bases and J by 3 bases, with 14 bases between. From germline, CDR1 is SQVTM and CDR2 ANQGSEA. The CDR3 bases that were read are TGCAGCGTTTGGGGGGAATATGACTACGAG. As protein: CSVWGEYDYE. The CDR3, in full, reads CSVWGEYDYEQYF.

On this clone: The read terminates 3 residues before the CDR3 end, so the remaining end is supplied by the germline J gene. V is TRBV20-1 and J is TRBJ2-7; 11 bases are a match to TRBD2. Germline V gene data show CDR1 as DFQATT and CDR2 as SNEGSKA (reference sequence). This CDR3 contains 13 residues. The V segment lost 6 bases and the J segment 3 bases; nucleotides outside the gene matches: 4. CDR3: CSAGGTSGYEQYF. CDR3 DNA (partial): TGCAGTGCGGGGGGGACTAGCGGCTACGAG.

A note on this clone: The missing CDR3 end, 3 residues past where the read stops, is filled in from the germline J gene. The rearrangement links TRBV2 to TRBJ1-2; TRBD1 matches 9 bases. Germline lookup yields CDR1 SNHLY and CDR2 FYNNEI. The CDR3 is made up of 13 amino acids. CDR3 DNA, as far as it was read: TGTGCCAGCAGTCTACAGGGGGCTAATGAC. It specifies CASSLQGAND. The whole CDR3 region reads CASSLQGANDYTF.

Comment on this clone: Sequencing ends 3 residues short of the CDR3 end; the germline J gene provides the rest. The gene calls are TRBV5-4 and TRBJ2-1; 8 nucleotides line up with TRBD2. The V segment lost 4 bases and the J segment 7 bases; nucleotides outside the gene matches: 10. Germline CDR1 and CDR2: SGHNT and YYREEE (reference sequence). This CDR3 region has 15 residues. CDR3 sequence reads: CASSVSGTRWNEQFF. The part of the CDR3 DNA that was read is TGTGCCAGCAGCGTATCGGGGACTAGGTGGAATGAG.

Partial CDR3 DNA: TGTGCCAGCAGTTATAGGGGACTTCTCACAGATACG. Translating it yields CASSYRGLLTDT. The entire CDR3 sequence reads CASSYRGLLTDTQYF. The J gene is TRBJ2-3, the V gene TRBV6-2 or TRBV6-3, with a possible D match to TRBD2 (6 bases). With the read ending 3 residues before the CDR3 end, the germline J gene is used to fill in that end. The length of the CDR3 is 15 residues. From germline, CDR1 is MNHEY and CDR2 SVGEGT. V lost 3 bases and J lost 2, with 12 bases in between.

A word on this clone: The read ends 3 residues early relative to the CDR3; the germline J gene fills the gap. Other nucleotide sequences in the sample specify the same CDR3. The V gene is TRBV29-1, the J gene TRBJ2-5; D perhaps matches TRBD1 (6 bases). This CDR3 is built from 13 residues. V was clipped by 4 bases and J by 1 base, with 10 bases between them. CDR1 is SQVTM, CDR2 ANQGSEA, per germline. The CDR3 protein is CSVGDRLQETQYF. CDR3 DNA (partial): TGCAGCGTTGGTGACAGGCTCCAAGAGACC.

The DNA read from the CDR3 is TGTGCCAGCTCACCCAGGGACATCCAAGAGACG. It codes for CASSPRDIQET. The entire CDR3 is CASSPRDIQETQYF. The chain has TRBV18 and TRBJ2-3, with D perhaps TRBD1 (6 bases). The CDR3 end is not reached by the read, which stops 3 residues before it; the germline J gene fills it in. The germline V gene encodes CDR1 KGHSH and CDR2 LQKENI. The CDR3 consists of 14 residues. Using reference TRBV18 and TRBJ2-3 for the parts outside the CDR3, the full variable domain is NAGVMQNPRHLVRRRGQEARLRCSPMKGHSHVYWYRQLPEEGLKFMVYLQKENIIDESGMPKERFSAEFPKEGPSILRIQQVVRGDSAAYFCASSPRDIQETQYFGPGTRLTVL.

As to this clone: Sequencing ends 3 residues short of the CDR3 end; the germline J gene provides the rest. The chain joins TRBV5-1 to TRBJ2-5, with unresolved D. The CDR3 runs 15 residues. Germline V lookup: CDR1 SGHRS, CDR2 YFSETQ. Between the trimmed V and J ends, which lost 0 bases and 2 bases, there was a span of 11 bases. The CDR3 bases that were read are TGCGCCAGCAGCTTGGAAGGTCCCTTGCAAGAGACC. Translation gives CASSLEGPLQET. Given in full, the CDR3 is CASSLEGPLQETQYF.

About this clone: The CDR3 is cut off 3 residues early in the read; its end comes from the germline J gene. The chain carries TRBV19 and TRBJ2-2; D perhaps matches TRBD1 (6 bases). Germline CDR1 LNHDA, CDR2 SQIVND (reference sequence). The CDR3 extends over 15 amino acids. V was clipped by 5 bases and J by 1 base, with 11 bases between them. The CDR3 region is CASSLGRGNTGELFF. The CDR3 bases that were read are TGTGCCAGTAGTTTAGGCAGGGGGAACACCGGGGAG.

Worth noting for this clone: The read ends 3 residues before the CDR3 terminus; that terminus is restored from the germline J gene. This chain uses TRBV2 with TRBJ2-3, with 13 bases matching TRBD2. Germline CDR1 SNHLY, CDR2 FYNNEI. The V and J ends lost 6 bases and 5 bases, in that order; junction bases with no gene match: 8. The CDR3 runs to 16 residues. Partial CDR3 DNA: TGTGCCAGCAGCGATGGACTAGCGGGAGCAGTAGATACG. Translating gives CASSDGLAGAVDT. The complete CDR3 reads CASSDGLAGAVDTQYF.

Partial CDR3 DNA: TGTGCCAGCGAAGACAGGGGATTCAATCAGCCC. It yields the protein CASEDRGFNQP. In full, the CDR3 reads CASEDRGFNQPQHF. The gene calls are TRBV19 and TRBJ1-5, with TRBD1 matching 8 bases. The CDR3 end is not reached by the read, which stops 3 residues before it; the germline J gene fills it in. After removal of 9 bases from V and 3 bases from J, the junction contained 7 bases not matched to a gene. The CDR3 covers 14 residues. Germline V CDR1 and CDR2: LNHDA, SQIVND (reference sequence).

As for this clone: The read finishes 3 residues shy of the CDR3 end, and the germline J gene is used to complete it. The genes are TRBV6-1 and TRBJ1-4; D is perhaps TRBD1 (5 bases). The CDR3 has 15 residues. The germline V gene has CDR1 MNHNS and CDR2 SASEGT. CDR3 DNA, as far as it was read: TGTGCCAGCAGTGAGGACATTTTCTATAATTCACCA. Protein product: CASSEDIFYNSP. The whole CDR3 sequence reads CASSEDIFYNSPLFF.

With respect to this clone: Read data end 3 residues before the CDR3 end; the end is taken from the germline J gene. V is TRBV7-6 and J is TRBJ2-2; D might be TRBD1 (5 bases). CDR1 and CDR2 (germline): SGHVS, FNYEAQ. CDR3 size: 13 residues. The CDR3 sequence is CASSLTEDSPLFF. CDR3 bases read: TGTGCCAGCAGCTTGACAGAAGATTCACCG.

For this clone: The read ends 3 residues before the CDR3 terminus; that terminus is restored from the germline J gene. The chain links TRBV6-1 to TRBJ2-2, with TRBD1 matching 8 bases. The CDR3 spans 14 residues. CDR1 is MNHNS and CDR2 is SASEGT in the germline V gene. CDR3 protein: CASSAGTGASPLFF. The sequenced part of the CDR3 DNA is TGTGCCAGCAGTGCCGGGACAGGAGCCTCACCG.

A word on this clone: The CDR3 is cut off 3 residues early in the read; its end comes from the germline J gene. V is TRBV5-1 and J is TRBJ2-5; possible D gene TRBD2, 6 bases. The CDR3 runs 16 residues. The germline V and J ends were trimmed by 4 bases and 4 bases, with 20 bases remaining between them. The V gene's germline CDR1 is SGHRS and CDR2 YFSETQ. The CDR3 DNA, read in part, is TGCGCCAGCAGCCCCATGATGCGGGGAGGAGGAGAGACC. Its translation: CASSPMMRGGGET. From start to end, the CDR3 is CASSPMMRGGGETQYF.

Comment on this clone: The read ends 3 residues early relative to the CDR3; the germline J gene fills the gap. The chain joins TRBV5-1 to TRBJ2-5; D could derive from TRBD1 or TRBD2 (5 bases each). Germline V lookup: CDR1 SGHRS, CDR2 YFSETQ. V gave up 2 bases and J gave up 2 bases, with 16 bases separating them. CDR3 size: 16 residues. CDR3: CASSLRPSEGQETQYF. CDR3 bases read: TGCGCCAGCAGCTTAAGGCCAAGCGAGGGGCAAGAGACC.

The covered CDR3 bases are TGTGCCATCAGTGCTCTAGCGGGGGGGCCGGAGGAGACC. This codes for CAISALAGGPEET. From start to end, the CDR3 is CAISALAGGPEETQYF. The chain links TRBV10-3 to TRBJ2-5; 12 bases align to TRBD2. The read terminates 3 residues before the CDR3 end, so the remaining end is supplied by the germline J gene. From germline, CDR1 is ENHRY and CDR2 SYGVKD. This CDR3 is built from 16 residues. Trimming removed 4 bases from V and 5 bases from J; junction bases left unmatched: 8.

Note on this clone: The read stops 3 residues short of the end of the CDR3; the missing end is completed from the germline J gene. The rearrangement links TRBV5-3 to TRBJ1-5; D might be TRBD1 (5 bases). TRBV5-3 is filed as an ORF, its function uncertain. The CDR3 totals 13 residues. Trimming took off 7 bases at V and 0 bases at J, with 8 bases between the two ends. CDR3 bases read: TGTGCCAGACACAGGTATAGCAATCAGCCC. Protein: CARHRYSNQP. The whole CDR3 sequence is CARHRYSNQPQHF.